Listed below are T cell receptor beta chains from one sample, sequenced in a study of shared clonotypes between healthy human individuals. Repertoires were generated with immunoSEQ multiplex PCR, while TCRdb's copy carries only in-frame clones and drops some. The sample lists approximately 100,000 clones, about 63% occurring once. The sample was memory CD8+ T cells sorted from blood. The receptors shown here come from a woman in her twenties or thirties in good health. CDR3s include the opening cysteine and the closing phenylalanine or tryptophan. Each record gives: V gene, D gene, J gene, clone size, CDR3 DNA, CDR3 protein. A D gene is named only where the DNA matches it firmly. Expanded clones are given a class, and other clones once, few, many or no size at all.

V: TRBV19
D: TRBD2
J: TRBJ2-7
size: .
DNA: TGTGCCAGTAGTGAGACTAGCGGCTACTACGAGCAGTACTTC
CDR3: CASSETSGYYEQYF

V: TRBV29-1
D: .
J: TRBJ1-2
size: .
DNA: TGCAGCGTTGAAAAGGGCTGGGGCTATGGCTACACCTTC
CDR3: CSVEKGWGYGYTF

V: TRBV27
D: .
J: TRBJ2-1
size: .
DNA: TGTGCCAGCAGTTTTGAGCCCTCCTACAATGAGCAGTTCTTC
CDR3: CASSFEPSYNEQFF

V: TRBV28
D: .
J: TRBJ1-1
size: many
DNA: TGTGCCAGCACTCAGGGTTCAATGAACACTGAAGCTTTCTTT
CDR3: CASTQGSMNTEAFF

V: TRBV19
D: TRBD1
J: TRBJ2-1
size: few
DNA: TGTGCCAGTAGTCCTCTGGACAGGGCGGGTGAGCAGTTCTTC
CDR3: CASSPLDRAGEQFF

V: TRBV6-4
D: .
J: TRBJ2-2
size: .
DNA: TGTGCCAGCAGTGACTCAGGGGGGACCGGGGAGCTGTTTTTT
CDR3: CASSDSGGTGELFF

V: TRBV29-1
D: .
J: TRBJ2-7
size: .
DNA: TGCAGCGTGGTAGGGACGGGATCCTACGAGCAGTACTTC
CDR3: CSVVGTGSYEQYF

V: TRBV11-2
D: TRBD2
J: TRBJ2-7
size: .
DNA: TGTGCCAGCAGCTTAAAGCGGGAGATACACGAGCAGTACTTC
CDR3: CASSLKREIHEQYF

V: TRBV27
D: .
J: TRBJ1-6
size: .
DNA: TGTGCCAGCCAATGGGGAGCGGGTTCACCCCTCCACTTT
CDR3: CASQWGAGSPLHF

V: TRBV5-4
D: .
J: TRBJ1-2
size: .
DNA: TGTGCCAGCAGCTTACCAGTCGAAGGGGGTGGCTACACCTTC
CDR3: CASSLPVEGGGYTF

V: TRBV28
D: .
J: TRBJ2-3
size: .
DNA: TGTGCCAGCAGTCCACCGGGCGGGTCAGTTCTCACAGATACGCAGTATTTT
CDR3: CASSPPGGSVLTDTQYF